These T cell receptor beta chains were read from a single sample in a study of blood T cell repertoires in COVID-19. The table came from immunoSEQ multiplex PCR; TCRdb's copy has only in-frame clones and leaves some out. The sample contains approximately 84,000 clones, roughly 77% of which appear only once. Sequenced input: peripheral blood. These receptors all come from a man aged 50 or older with active or convalescent COVID-19. The CDR3 runs from the conserved cysteine through the conserved F or W.

TRBJ1-3 TRBV5-1 15 CASSRPDSSGNTIYF
TRBJ1-5 TRBV7-2 13 CASSLARNQPQHF
TRBJ1-1 TRBV4-2 15 CASSPSPGGATEAFF
TRBJ1-3 TRBV27 13 CASSLAAGNTIYF
TRBJ2-7 TRBV5-4 14 CASSLAGQVYEQYF
TRBJ2-1 TRBV2 14 CASSVSRGYNEQFF
TRBJ2-4 TRBV12-3/TRBV12-4 13 CASSSSDYNIQYF
TRBJ1-5 TRBV6-5 15 CASSYSRDSNQPQHF
TRBJ1-5 TRBV18 13 CASSSQGDQPQHF
TRBJ2-2 TRBV11-2 14 CASSLNRAAGELFF
TRBJ1-2 TRBV4-3 15 CASSQDFGQGYGYTF
TRBJ2-1 TRBV4-3 16 CASSQGGTSGVNEQFF
TRBJ2-1 TRBV11-3 14 CASSATSGRNEQFF
TRBJ2-7 TRBV19 15 CASKSRQGRSYEQYF
TRBJ2-1 TRBV27 14 CASSPPSSYNEQFF
TRBJ1-2 TRBV5-3 14 CAKPNRVPFYGYTF
TRBJ2-3 TRBV5-1 14 CASSLTSGVDTQYF
TRBJ1-2 TRBV7-2 16 CASSIAGGQGAYGYTF
TRBJ2-1 TRBV5-8 14 CASEPGTGKNEQFF
TRBJ2-2 TRBV7-9 16 CASSSGQARNTGELFF
TRBJ2-2 TRBV12-5 17 CASGLVVTKYLTGELFF
TRBJ2-1 TRBV30 14 CAWSGKRGADEQFF
TRBJ2-6 TRBV13 18 CASSRLAGDASGANVLTF
TRBJ1-2 TRBV9 14 CASSSAGTNYGYTF
TRBJ1-4 TRBV19 14 CATEAQGAVEKLFF
TRBJ2-7 TRBV27 18 CASSLRPLGAQSSYEQYF
TRBJ2-5 TRBV30 13 CAWSVAGGETQYF
TRBJ2-7 TRBV12-3/TRBV12-4 12 CASSLQGVEQYF
TRBJ2-7 TRBV5-5 18 CASSFRYSGGPSSYEQYF
TRBJ2-2 TRBV11-2 19 CASSLGLGFGSRNTGELFF
TRBJ2-5 TRBV14 12 CASSPPSGTQYF
TRBJ2-1 TRBV4-1 18 CASSKTSSAVSSYNEQFF
TRBJ2-3 TRBV6-2/TRBV6-3 15 CASSYPGGRGGTQYF
TRBJ1-2 TRBV19 14 CASSSGTGLYGYTF
TRBJ2-1 TRBV3-1/TRBV3-2 15 CASSGLAGAYNEQFF
TRBJ2-7 TRBV9 15 CASSTRTGNSYEQYF
TRBJ2-2 TRBV6-2/TRBV6-3 15 CASSIPRTGTGELFF
TRBJ1-1 TRBV11-2 16 CASSPSTTPRSTEAFF
TRBJ2-6 TRBV13 16 CASSGTGVSGANVLTF
TRBJ2-7 TRBV4-1 17 CASSQDLSSGGSYEQYF
TRBJ1-1 TRBV29-1 13 CSVVGQGHTEAFF
TRBJ2-3 TRBV5-4 12 CASGRDTDTQYF
TRBJ1-5 TRBV19 15 CASSITGTVHQPQHF
TRBJ2-7 TRBV5-1 15 CASSPRAGGGHEQYF
TRBJ2-2 TRBV5-1 18 CASSLDPQGAINTGELFF
TRBJ1-2 TRBV3-1/TRBV3-2 14 CASSQNSPSIGYTF
TRBJ2-7 TRBV9 15 CASSVAGGSSYEQYF
TRBJ2-3 TRBV7-9 16 CASSSRDRDRTDTQYF
TRBJ1-3 TRBV3-1/TRBV3-2 17 CASSQEGTVPSGNTIYF
TRBJ1-1 TRBV10-3 14 CAISAGQGGTEAFF